What follows are 13 T cell receptor beta chains derived from one specimen sequenced in a study of T cell responses to AZD1222 COVID-19 vaccine. Using immunoSEQ multiplex PCR, the repertoire was profiled, and TCRdb retains in-frame clones only, with some absent. The sample has around 100,000 clones, 90% to 95% seen once. Here the sequenced sample was peripheral blood, taken on day 0 of AZD1222 vaccination. These receptors all come from an adult in good health.

V gene TRBV3-1 (or the pseudogene TRBV3-2) combines with J gene TRBJ1-3, with D possibly TRBD1 on 5 matching bases. The CDR3 length is 15 residues. Trimming cost V 1 base and J 0 bases, with 7 bases left between them. Germline assignment: CDR1 LGHDT and CDR2 YNNKEL (reference sequence). The CDR3 region has the DNA TGTGCCAGCAGCCAAGGGGGCAGCTCTGGAAACACCATATATTTT. Amino acid sequence: CASSQGGSSGNTIYF.

V gene TRBV28 combines with J gene TRBJ1-6; D remains unclear. There are 17 residues in the CDR3. Trimming pared 8 bases from V and 3 bases from J, leaving 20 bases between. Germline V lookup: CDR1 MDHEN, CDR2 SYDVKM. The CDR3 loop is CASCSTSGPGYNSPLHF. CDR3 coding DNA: TGTGCCAGCTGTTCAACGAGCGGGCCGGGCTATAATTCACCCCTCCACTTT.

The chain combines TRBV7-2 with TRBJ1-5; 8 bases agree with TRBD1. The CDR3 runs 16 residues. Germline V gene data show CDR1 as SGHTA and CDR2 as FQGNSA. V lost 4 bases and J lost 7; bases outside the gene matches: 12. DNA for the CDR3: TGTGCCAGCAGCTCCACCGGACAGGGCCCGGACCAGCCCCAGCATTTT. Amino acids: CASSSTGQGPDQPQHF.

This clone was seen a single time. V and J are TRBV28 and TRBJ2-7; D gene uncertain. This CDR3 spans 12 amino acids. The germline CDR1 and CDR2 sequences are MDHEN and SYDVKM. Trimming removed 3 bases at V and 6 bases at J, with 9 bases between. The CDR3 here is CASSLESREQYF. The DNA of the CDR3 is TGTGCCAGCAGTTTGGAGTCGCGCGAGCAGTACTTC.

CDR3 coding DNA: TGTGCCAGCAGCCGCGGACGGACCCGCTCTGGAAACACCATATATTTT. This sequence encodes CASSRGRTRSGNTIYF. The genes are TRBV14 and TRBJ1-3; the D is unclear. Trimming pared 4 bases from V and 0 bases from J, leaving 13 bases between. The CDR3 has 16 amino acids. The V gene's germline CDR1 is SGHDN and CDR2 FVKESK.

The chain employs TRBV6-6 and TRBJ2-1, with 11 positions matching TRBD2. The germline gives CDR1 MNHNY, CDR2 SVGAGI (reference sequence). The CDR3 has 15 residues. V shed 5 bases and J 4 bases; nucleotides not matched to a gene: 4. The CDR3 loop is CASSRGTSGYNEQFF. Written as DNA, the CDR3 is TGTGCCAGCAGTCGCGGGACTAGCGGTTACAATGAGCAGTTCTTC.

The V call is TRBV24-1, the J call TRBJ1-1, with TRBD1 matching 8 bases. The V and J ends lost 4 bases and 7 bases, in that order; junction bases with no gene match: 7. Germline assignment: CDR1 KGHDR and CDR2 SFDVKD. The CDR3 totals 14 residues. The CDR3 is CATSEPGGSGEAFF. CDR3 nucleotide sequence: TGTGCCACCAGTGAGCCAGGGGGCAGCGGTGAAGCTTTCTTT.

The rearrangement uses TRBV4-3 and TRBJ1-6; D unresolved. CDR1 and CDR2 from the germline V gene are LGHNA and YSLEER. V was pared by 2 bases and J by 10 bases, with 12 bases between. This CDR3 is 14 amino acids long. CDR3 sequence: CASSQWVARSPLHF. The CDR3 DNA sequence: TGCGCCAGCAGCCAATGGGTAGCGAGGTCACCCCTCCACTTT.

A few counts support this clone. This chain connects TRBV6-5 to TRBJ1-2, with a tentative D call TRBD1 (5 bases). The CDR3 runs to 15 residues. Trimming pared 6 bases from V and 5 bases from J, leaving 19 bases between. Germline V gene data show CDR1 as MNHEY and CDR2 as SVGAGI. Here the CDR3 reads CASREGSSGPYGYTF. CDR3 sequence (DNA): TGTGCCAGCAGAGAGGGATCCTCGGGGCCATATGGCTACACCTTC.

The rearrangement joins TRBV4-2 to TRBJ2-2, with no clear D. CDR1 and CDR2 from the germline V gene are LGHNA and YNFKEQ. The V end lost 1 base, the J end lost 1 base, and 7 bases lay between the germline ends. This CDR3 has 15 residues. CDR3 nucleotides: TGTGCCAGCAGCCAAGTGGGCGGGAACACCGGGGAGCTGTTTTTT. It specifies CASSQVGGNTGELFF.

The V gene is TRBV5-1, the J gene TRBJ2-2; 9 bases match TRBD2. Germline CDR1 and CDR2: SGHRS and YFSETQ. This CDR3 spans 15 amino acids. V lost 6 bases to trimming and J lost 3 bases; unmatched junction nucleotides: 6. The DNA for the CDR3 is TGCGCCAGCAAGCTTAGCGGGGGTTACACCGGGGAGCTGTTTTTT. Translated: CASKLSGGYTGELFF. The complete variable domain, with remaining parts taken from reference TRBV5-1 and TRBJ2-2, reads KAGVTQTPRYLIKTRGQQVTLSCSPISGHRSVSWYQQTPGQGLQFLFEYFSETQRNKGNFPGRFSGRQFSNSRSEMNVSTLELGDSALYLCASKLSGGYTGELFFGEGSRLTVL.

The genes are TRBV30 and TRBJ1-2; TRBD1 aligns across 7 bases. Germline V gives CDR1 GTSNPN, CDR2 SVGIG (reference sequence). The V segment lost 4 bases and the J segment 4 bases; nucleotides outside the gene matches: 3. This CDR3 has 12 amino acids. CDR3: CAWTTGTYGYTF. CDR3 nucleotide sequence: TGTGCCTGGACGACAGGGACCTATGGCTACACCTTC.

There are a few counts of this clone. The chain combines TRBV7-9 with TRBJ1-5; D is unresolved. CDR1 and CDR2 (germline): SEHNR, FQNEAQ (reference sequence). CDR3 length: 15 residues. V was clipped by 1 base and J by 4 bases, with 11 bases between them. For the CDR3, the DNA is TGTGCCAGCAGCTTAGGAGACGCTATAAATCAGCCCCAGCATTTT. Its translation is CASSLGDAINQPQHF.